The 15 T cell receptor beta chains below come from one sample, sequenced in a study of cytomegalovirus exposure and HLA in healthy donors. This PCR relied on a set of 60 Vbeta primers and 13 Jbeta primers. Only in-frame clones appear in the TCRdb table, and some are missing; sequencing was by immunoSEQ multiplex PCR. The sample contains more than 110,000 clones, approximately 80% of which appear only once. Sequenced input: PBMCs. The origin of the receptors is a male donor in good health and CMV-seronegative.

CDR3 amino acids: CASSMGLAGTDTQYF. CDR3 DNA sequence: TGTGCCAGCTCAATGGGACTAGCGGGGACAGATACGCAGTATTTT. This chain joins TRBV18 and TRBJ2-3, with TRBD2 identical over 13 bases. The CDR3 is made up of 15 amino acids. With 5 bases clipped from V and 3 bases from J, the junction kept 2 bases outside the gene matches. Per the germline V gene, CDR1 is KGHSH and CDR2 is LQKENI.

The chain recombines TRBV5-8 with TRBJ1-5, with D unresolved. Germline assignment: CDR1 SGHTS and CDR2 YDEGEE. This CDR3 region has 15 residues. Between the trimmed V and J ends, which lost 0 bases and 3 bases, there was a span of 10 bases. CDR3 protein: CASSLGRLDNQPQHF. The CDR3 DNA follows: TGTGCCAGCAGCTTGGGCAGGTTGGACAATCAGCCCCAGCATTTT.

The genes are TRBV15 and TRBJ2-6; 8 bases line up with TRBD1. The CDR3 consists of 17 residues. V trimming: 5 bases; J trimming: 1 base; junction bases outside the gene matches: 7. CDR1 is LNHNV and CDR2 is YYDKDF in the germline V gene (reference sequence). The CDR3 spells CATSAGTGSSGANVLTF. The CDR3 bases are TGTGCCACCAGCGCCGGGACAGGAAGTTCTGGGGCCAACGTCCTGACTTTC.

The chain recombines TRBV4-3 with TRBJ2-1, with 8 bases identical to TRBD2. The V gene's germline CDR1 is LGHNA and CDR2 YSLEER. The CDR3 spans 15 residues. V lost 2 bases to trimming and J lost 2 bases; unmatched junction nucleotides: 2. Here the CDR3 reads CASSQQAGAYNEQFF. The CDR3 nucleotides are TGCGCCAGCAGCCAACAAGCGGGGGCCTACAATGAGCAGTTCTTC.

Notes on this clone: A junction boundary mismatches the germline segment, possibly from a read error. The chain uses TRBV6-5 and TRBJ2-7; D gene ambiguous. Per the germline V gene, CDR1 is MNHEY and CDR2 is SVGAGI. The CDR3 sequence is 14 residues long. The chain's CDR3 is CASSHSPGAFEQYF. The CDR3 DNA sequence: TGTGCCAGCAGTCACTCGCCGGGTGCTTTCGAGCAGTACTTC.

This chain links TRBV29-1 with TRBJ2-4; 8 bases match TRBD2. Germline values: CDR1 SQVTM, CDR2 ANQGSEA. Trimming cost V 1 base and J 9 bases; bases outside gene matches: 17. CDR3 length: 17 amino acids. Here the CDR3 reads CSVEAGDNERESGIQYF. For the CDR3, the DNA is TGCAGCGTTGAAGCTGGGGACAATGAGCGGGAGTCCGGCATTCAGTACTTC.

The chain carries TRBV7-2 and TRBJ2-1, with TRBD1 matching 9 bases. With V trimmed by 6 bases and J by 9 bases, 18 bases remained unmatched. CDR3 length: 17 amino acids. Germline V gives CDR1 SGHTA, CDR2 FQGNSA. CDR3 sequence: CASRNTRQGGPYVEQFF. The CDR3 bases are TGTGCCAGCAGGAATACTCGACAGGGGGGACCGTATGTTGAGCAGTTCTTC. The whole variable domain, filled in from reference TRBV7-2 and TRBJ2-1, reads GAGVSQSPSNKVTEKGKDVELRCDPISGHTALYWYRQSLGQGLEFLIYFQGNSAPDKSGLPSDRFSAERTGGSVSTLTIQRTQQEDSAVYLCASRNTRQGGPYVEQFFGPGTRLTVL.

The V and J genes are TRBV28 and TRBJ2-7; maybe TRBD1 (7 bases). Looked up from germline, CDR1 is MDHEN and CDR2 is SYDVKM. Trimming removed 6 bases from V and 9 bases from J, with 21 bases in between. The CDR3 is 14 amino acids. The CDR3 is CASRRRQGLFGQYF. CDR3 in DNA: TGTGCCAGCAGAAGACGACAGGGACTTTTTGGGCAGTACTTC.

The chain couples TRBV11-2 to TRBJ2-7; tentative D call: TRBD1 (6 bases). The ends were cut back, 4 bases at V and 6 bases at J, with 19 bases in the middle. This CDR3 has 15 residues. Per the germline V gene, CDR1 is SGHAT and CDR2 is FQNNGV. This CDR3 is CASSSRAPGRGEQYF. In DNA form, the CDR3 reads TGTGCCAGCAGCTCTAGGGCCCCCGGCAGGGGCGAGCAGTACTTC.

In DNA, the CDR3 is TGTGCCAGCTCACCACCTCAGGCGAGCACAGATACGCAGTATTTT. Translated: CASSPPQASTDTQYF. The J gene is TRBJ2-3, the V gene TRBV18; D is uncertain. Looked up from germline, CDR1 is KGHSH and CDR2 is LQKENI. V gave up 0 bases and J gave up 0 bases, with 7 bases separating them. This CDR3 is built from 15 residues.

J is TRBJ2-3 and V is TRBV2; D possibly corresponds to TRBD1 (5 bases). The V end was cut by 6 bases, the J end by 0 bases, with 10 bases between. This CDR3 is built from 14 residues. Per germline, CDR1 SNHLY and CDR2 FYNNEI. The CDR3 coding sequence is TGTGCCAGCAGCGCTAGGGGAAGCACAGATACGCAGTATTTT. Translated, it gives CASSARGSTDTQYF.

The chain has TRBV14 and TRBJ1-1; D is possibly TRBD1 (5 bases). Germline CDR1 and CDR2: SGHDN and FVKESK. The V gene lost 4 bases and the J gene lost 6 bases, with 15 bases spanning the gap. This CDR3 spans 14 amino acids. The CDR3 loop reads CASSPLLWGAEAFF. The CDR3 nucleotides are TGTGCCAGCAGCCCACTTTTATGGGGGGCTGAAGCTTTCTTT.

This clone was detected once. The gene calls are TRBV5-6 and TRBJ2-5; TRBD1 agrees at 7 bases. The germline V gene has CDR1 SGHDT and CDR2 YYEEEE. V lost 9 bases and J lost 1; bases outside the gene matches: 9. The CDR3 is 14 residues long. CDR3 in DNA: TGTGCCACCAACGCCAGGGGGATCCAAGAGACCCAGTACTTC. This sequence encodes CATNARGIQETQYF. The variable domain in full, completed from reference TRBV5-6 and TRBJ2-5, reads DAGVTQSPTHLIKTRGQQVTLRCSPKSGHDTVSWYQQALGQGPQFIFQYYEEEERQRGNFPDRFSGHQFPNYSSELNVNALLLGDSALYLCATNARGIQETQYFGPGTRLLVL.

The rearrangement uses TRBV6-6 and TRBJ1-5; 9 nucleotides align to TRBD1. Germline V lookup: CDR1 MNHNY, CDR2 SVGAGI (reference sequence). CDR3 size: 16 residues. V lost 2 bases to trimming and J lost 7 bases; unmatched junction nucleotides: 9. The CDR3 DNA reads TGTGCCAGCAGTTACGACACCACAGGGGGCAGGCAGCCCCAGCATTTT. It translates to CASSYDTTGGRQPQHF.

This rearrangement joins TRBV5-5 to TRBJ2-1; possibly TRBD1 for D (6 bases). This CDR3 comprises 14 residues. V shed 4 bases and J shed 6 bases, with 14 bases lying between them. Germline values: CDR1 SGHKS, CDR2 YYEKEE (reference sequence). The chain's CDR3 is CASSPGVTVNEQFF. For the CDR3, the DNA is TGTGCCAGCAGCCCAGGGGTCACGGTCAATGAGCAGTTCTTC.